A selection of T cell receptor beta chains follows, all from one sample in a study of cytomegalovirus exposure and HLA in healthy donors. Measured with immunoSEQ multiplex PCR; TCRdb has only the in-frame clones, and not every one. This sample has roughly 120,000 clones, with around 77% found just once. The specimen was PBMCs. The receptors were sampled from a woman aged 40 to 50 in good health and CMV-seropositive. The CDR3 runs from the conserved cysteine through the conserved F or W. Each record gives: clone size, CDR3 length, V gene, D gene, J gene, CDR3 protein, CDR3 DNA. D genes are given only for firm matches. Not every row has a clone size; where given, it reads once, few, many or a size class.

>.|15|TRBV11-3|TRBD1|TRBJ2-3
CASSRRTGSTDTQYF
TGTGCCAGCAGCCGACGGACAGGTAGCACAGATACGCAGTATTTT
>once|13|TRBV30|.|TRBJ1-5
CAWTPPGGRPQHF
TGTGCCTGGACCCCCCCCGGGGGGCGGCCCCAGCATTTT
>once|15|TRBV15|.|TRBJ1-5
CATSRDWGGYQPQHF
TGTGCCACCAGCAGAGATTGGGGGGGCTATCAGCCCCAGCATTTT
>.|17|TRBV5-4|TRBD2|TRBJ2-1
CASSLARLAGAYNEQFF
TGTGCCAGCAGCTTGGCCAGACTAGCGGGAGCCTACAATGAGCAGTTCTTC
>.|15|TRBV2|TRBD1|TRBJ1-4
CASSFRQGAYEKLFF
TGTGCCAGCAGTTTTCGACAGGGGGCTTATGAAAAACTGTTTTTT
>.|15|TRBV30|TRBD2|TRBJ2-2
CAWTLVAGAAGELFF
TGTGCCTGGACCCTGGTAGCGGGAGCGGCCGGGGAGCTGTTTTTT
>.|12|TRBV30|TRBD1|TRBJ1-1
CAWSEGQREAFF
TGTGCCTGGAGCGAGGGACAGCGTGAAGCTTTCTTT
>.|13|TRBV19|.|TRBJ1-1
CASRQTANTEAFF
TGTGCCAGTAGACAGACAGCGAACACTGAAGCTTTCTTT
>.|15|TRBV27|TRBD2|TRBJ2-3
CASSGLAGNKDTQYF
TGTGCCAGCAGTGGACTAGCGGGAAATAAGGATACGCAGTATTTT
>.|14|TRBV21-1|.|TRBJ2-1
CVSSIRQGKNEQFF
TGTGTCAGCAGCATTCGACAGGGAAAAAATGAGCAGTTCTTC
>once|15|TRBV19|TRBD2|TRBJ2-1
CASSIGIAGGLEQFF
TGTGCCAGTAGTATCGGGATAGCGGGAGGCCTTGAGCAGTTCTTC
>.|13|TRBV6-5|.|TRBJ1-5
CASAGGAGQPQHF
TGTGCCAGCGCGGGGGGAGCAGGTCAGCCCCAGCATTTT
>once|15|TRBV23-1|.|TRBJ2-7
CASSPNGGSSYEQYF
TGCGCCAGCAGCCCCAATGGGGGCAGCTCCTACGAGCAGTACTTC
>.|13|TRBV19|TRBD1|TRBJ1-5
CASTGTALQLQHF
TGTGCCAGTACCGGGACAGCCCTTCAGCTCCAGCATTTT
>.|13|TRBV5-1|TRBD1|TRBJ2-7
CASSRQGDLEQYF
TGCGCCAGCAGCCGACAGGGGGACCTCGAGCAGTACTTC
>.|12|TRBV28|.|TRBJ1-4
CASTGTFEKLFF
TGTGCCAGCACGGGGACATTCGAAAAACTGTTTTTT
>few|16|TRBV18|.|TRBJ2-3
CASSPMTVERTDTQYF
TGTGCCAGCTCACCAATGACAGTGGAGCGCACAGATACGCAGTATTTT
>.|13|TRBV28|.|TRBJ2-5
CASSLAYQETQYF
TGTGCCAGCAGTTTAGCGTACCAAGAGACCCAGTACTTC
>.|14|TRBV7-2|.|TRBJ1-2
CASSPPGGSYGYTF
TGTGCCAGCAGCCCACCCGGGGGGTCTTATGGCTACACCTTC
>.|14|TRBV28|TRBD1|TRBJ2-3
CASRKQGRTDTQYF
TGTGCCAGCAGGAAACAGGGGCGCACAGATACGCAGTATTTT
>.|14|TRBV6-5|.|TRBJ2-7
CASSLLSGSYEQYF
TGTGCCAGCAGCCTCCTTAGCGGATCCTACGAGCAGTACTTC
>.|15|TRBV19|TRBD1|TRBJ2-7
CASSAQGARWNEQYF
TGTGCCAGTAGTGCTCAGGGGGCGCGGTGGAACGAGCAGTACTTC
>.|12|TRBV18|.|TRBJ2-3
CASSVARDTQYF
TGTGCCAGCTCAGTGGCCAGAGATACGCAGTATTTT